A single sample gave rise to the 24 T cell receptor beta chains below, sequenced in a study of vaccination effects on CD4 cells after COVID-19. The protocol was immunoSEQ multiplex PCR, while the TCRdb copy is restricted to in-frame clones and leaves out a portion. The sample contains tens of thousands of clones, roughly 76% of which appear only once. Antigen specificity for these receptors is unknown. Viral peptide pools were used in the ViraFEST assay to expand antigen-specific CD4+ T cells, and sequencing came afterward. The authors isolated CD4+ T cells after around 9 days of culture. Nucleocapsid antibody tests were negative, and the vaccine recipients had no prior SARS-CoV-2 infection. The sequencing used CD4+ T cells from PBMCs cultured with SARS-CoV-2 spike peptides, collected before COVID-19 vaccination. Receptor source: a human donor who received a COVID-19 vaccine.

The gene calls are TRBV7-9 and TRBJ1-3; no definite D call. The length of the CDR3 is 16 residues. The V end was cut by 1 base, the J end by 4 bases, with 14 bases between. Per germline, CDR1 SEHNR and CDR2 FQNEAQ (reference sequence). CDR3 bases: TGTGCCAGCAGCTTAGTAAGAGGTTTGAGGGGAAACACCATATATTTT. It yields the protein CASSLVRGLRGNTIYF.

The sample holds a few counts of this clone. V usage is TRBV18 and J usage is TRBJ1-1, with a possible D match to TRBD1 (6 bases). V shed 1 base and J shed 5 bases, with 14 bases lying between them. Germline assignment: CDR1 KGHSH and CDR2 LQKENI. The CDR3 totals 15 residues. As DNA, the CDR3 is TGTGCCAGCTCACCACAGAGAACAGGGAGAACTGAAGCTTTCTTT. Residues: CASSPQRTGRTEAFF.

The CDR3 loop reads CASSPPDRSRSGYTF. The CDR3, as DNA: TGTGCCAGCAGCCCGCCGGACAGGTCCAGGAGCGGCTACACCTTC. The chain employs TRBV7-8 and TRBJ1-2; 7 bases are shared with TRBD1. CDR1 is SGHVS and CDR2 is FQNEAQ in the germline V gene. There are 15 residues in the CDR3. With V trimmed by 5 bases and J by 8 bases, 14 bases remained unmatched.

This clone was recorded a few times. This chain joins TRBV7-9 and TRBJ2-2, with 8 bases lining up with TRBD2. J lost 6 bases, V lost 5 bases, and 14 bases had no gene match. From germline, CDR1 is SEHNR and CDR2 FQNEAQ (reference sequence). The CDR3 length is 17 residues. The DNA for the CDR3 is TGTGCCAGCAGCCCTAGGGCGGGGGGATTCCGTCCCGGGGAGCTGTTTTTT. It is translated as CASSPRAGGFRPGELFF. The full variable domain, in which reference TRBV7-9 and TRBJ2-2 provide the parts outside the CDR3, is DTGVSQNPRHKITKRGQNVTFRCDPISEHNRLYWYRQTLGQGPEFLTYFQNEAQLEKSRLLSDRFSAERPKGSFSTLEIQRTEQGDSAMYLCASSPRAGGFRPGELFFGEGSRLTVL.

Points on this clone: Other nucleotide sequences in the sample specify the same CDR3. This rearrangement joins TRBV5-1 to TRBJ2-3, with D unclear. Trimming removed 0 bases at V and 5 bases at J, with 4 bases between. This CDR3 contains 12 residues. Per germline, CDR1 SGHRS and CDR2 YFSETQ. The CDR3 coding sequence is TGCGCCAGCAGCTTGGAAGTAGATACGCAGTATTTT. Residues: CASSLEVDTQYF.

This chain connects TRBV11-2 to TRBJ1-1, with 7 bases identical to TRBD1. CDR1 is SGHAT, CDR2 FQNNGV, per germline. The CDR3 spans 14 residues. V lost 3 bases to trimming and J lost 5 bases; unmatched junction nucleotides: 6. The DNA for the CDR3 is TGTGCCAGCAGCTTGGAGGGGGCGGTGACTGAAGCTTTCTTT. Translated, it gives CASSLEGAVTEAFF.

The chain has TRBV15 and TRBJ2-7, with 8 bases matching TRBD1. This CDR3 contains 15 residues. The germline CDR1 and CDR2 sequences are LNHNV and YYDKDF (reference sequence). V lost 3 bases, J lost 3 bases, and 7 bases stayed unmatched. CDR3 in DNA: TGTGCCACCAGCAGCGAAAGGACAGGGAACTACGAGCAGTACTTC. Amino acids: CATSSERTGNYEQYF.

CDR3 bases: TGTGCCAGCAGTTTTAGTAGGACAGGGCAATGGGGGGTTAGGTCCTACGAGCAGTACTTC. Protein product: CASSFSRTGQWGVRSYEQYF. The V call is TRBV27, the J call TRBJ2-7; TRBD1 aligns across 8 bases. Germline-derived CDR1 and CDR2 are MNHEY and SMNVEV (reference sequence). The junction had 20 bases not matched to a gene; V was cut back by 3 bases and J by 1 base. This CDR3 has 20 amino acids.

The J gene is TRBJ2-4, the V gene TRBV2; 9 bases are a match to TRBD1. Germline-derived CDR1 and CDR2 are SNHLY and FYNNEI. The CDR3 loop spans 15 amino acids. V gave up 5 bases and J gave up 4 bases; unmatched junction bases: 6. The CDR3 nucleotides are TGTGCCAGCAGTCCAGGGACAGGGTGGAAAAACATTCAGTACTTC. This translates into CASSPGTGWKNIQYF. Full variable domain (missing parts from reference TRBV2 and TRBJ2-4): EPEVTQTPSHQVTQMGQEVILRCVPISNHLYFYWYRQILGQKVEFLVSFYNNEISEKSEIFDDQFSVERPDGSNFTLKIRSTKLEDSAMYFCASSPGTGWKNIQYFGAGTRLSVL.

CDR3 in amino acids: CASTEDRAETQYF. CDR3 bases: TGTGCCAGCACCGAAGACAGGGCGGAGACCCAGTACTTC. The V gene is TRBV5-6, the J gene TRBJ2-5; 7 bases map to TRBD1. The V gene end was trimmed by 6 bases and the J gene end by 5 bases; junction bases not matched to a gene: 7. CDR1 is SGHDT, CDR2 YYEEEE, per germline. The CDR3 is made up of 13 amino acids. The whole variable domain, remainder taken from reference TRBV5-6 and TRBJ2-5, is DAGVTQSPTHLIKTRGQQVTLRCSPKSGHDTVSWYQQALGQGPQFIFQYYEEEERQRGNFPDRFSGHQFPNYSSELNVNALLLGDSALYLCASTEDRAETQYFGPGTRLLVL.

The V gene is TRBV28, the J gene TRBJ2-4; unclear D gene. Germline V gives CDR1 MDHEN, CDR2 SYDVKM. V shed 10 bases and J shed 4 bases, with 20 bases lying between them. This CDR3 contains 15 residues. CDR3 in DNA: TGTGCCACTTTCAAAGCGCGCAGTTTAAAAAACATTCAGTACTTC. Amino acids: CATFKARSLKNIQYF.

The J gene is TRBJ2-5, the V gene TRBV5-4; a possible D gene is TRBD2 (5 bases). The germline CDR1 and CDR2 sequences are SGHNT and YYREEE (reference sequence). Between the trimmed V and J ends, which lost 5 bases and 3 bases, there was a span of 14 bases. There are 14 residues in the CDR3. CDR3 DNA sequence: TGTGCCAGCAGACCCCTTGGACTGGAAGAGACCCAGTACTTC. It yields the protein CASRPLGLEETQYF.

The chain recombines TRBV5-1 with TRBJ2-3; 9 bases agree with TRBD2. Germline CDR1 is SGHRS and CDR2 is YFSETQ. The V and J ends lost 0 bases and 2 bases, in that order; junction bases with no gene match: 4. The CDR3 is 16 residues long. The CDR3 reads CASSLGGGGFTDTQYF. The CDR3 nucleotides read TGCGCCAGCAGCTTGGGCGGGGGGGGCTTCACAGATACGCAGTATTTT.

The gene calls are TRBV2 and TRBJ2-5; D gene ambiguous. Germline CDR1 SNHLY, CDR2 FYNNEI. Trimming pared 4 bases from V and 4 bases from J, leaving 7 bases between. This CDR3 region has 12 residues. CDR3 sequence: CASSASRETQYF. CDR3 bases: TGTGCCAGCAGTGCCTCCCGAGAGACCCAGTACTTC.

The chain is built from TRBV28 and TRBJ1-2; TRBD1 matches at 10 bases. J was trimmed by 7 bases and V by 3 bases; bases with no gene match: 8. CDR3 length: 15 amino acids. The germline gives CDR1 MDHEN, CDR2 SYDVKM. The chain's CDR3 is CASSLSDRGLGGYTF. In nucleotides, the CDR3 is TGTGCCAGCAGTTTGTCCGACAGGGGGCTAGGTGGCTACACCTTC.

The chain has TRBV23-1 and TRBJ2-7, with 10 positions matching TRBD1. TRBV23-1 is given ORF status, its function remaining uncertain. J lost 4 bases, V lost 4 bases, and 16 bases had no gene match. CDR3 length equals 18 residues. CDR3 DNA: TGCGCCAGCAGTCCCTGGGGGCTACCCGGGACAGGGGATTACGAGCAGTACTTC. Its protein product is CASSPWGLPGTGDYEQYF.

This clone was seen just once. The chain employs TRBV19 and TRBJ2-1; D not resolved. The germline V gene encodes CDR1 LNHDA and CDR2 SQIVND (reference sequence). V lost 6 bases, J lost 1 base, and 7 bases lay in between. The CDR3 length is 13 residues. The CDR3 nucleotides are TGTGCCAGTAGCGCGTTATCCTACAATGAGCAGTTCTTC. As protein: CASSALSYNEQFF. Full variable domain (remainder filled in from reference TRBV19 and TRBJ2-1): DGGITQSPKYLFRKEGQNVTLSCEQNLNHDAMYWYRQDPGQGLRLIYYSQIVNDFQKGDIAEGYSVSREKKESFPLTVTSAQKNPTAFYLCASSALSYNEQFFGPGTRLTVL.

The chain carries TRBV20-1 and TRBJ1-1; 12 nucleotides line up with TRBD1. Looked up from germline, CDR1 is DFQATT and CDR2 is SNEGSKA (reference sequence). Trimming cost V 6 bases and J 8 bases; bases outside gene matches: 13. This CDR3 has 15 amino acids. Here the CDR3 reads CSASFAGTGGREAFF. The CDR3, as DNA: TGCAGTGCAAGTTTCGCCGGGACAGGGGGCCGCGAAGCTTTCTTT.

The chain has TRBV5-1 and TRBJ2-3; TRBD2 matches 9 bases. This CDR3 has 15 amino acids. CDR1 SGHRS and CDR2 YFSETQ come from the germline V gene. The V gene end was trimmed by 3 bases and the J gene end by 6 bases; junction bases not matched to a gene: 8. The CDR3, as DNA: TGCGCCAGCAGCTCGGGGCGGGGGGGGTCCGATACGCAGTATTTT. Protein product: CASSSGRGGSDTQYF. Full variable domain (missing parts from reference TRBV5-1 and TRBJ2-3): KAGVTQTPRYLIKTRGQQVTLSCSPISGHRSVSWYQQTPGQGLQFLFEYFSETQRNKGNFPGRFSGRQFSNSRSEMNVSTLELGDSALYLCASSSGRGGSDTQYFGPGTRLTVL.

This chain connects TRBV5-1 to TRBJ1-5; a possible D gene is TRBD1 (5 bases). CDR1 SGHRS and CDR2 YFSETQ come from the germline V gene. The CDR3 spans 14 residues. The V gene lost 0 bases and the J gene lost 6 bases, with 10 bases spanning the gap. In DNA form, the CDR3 reads TGCGCCAGCAGCTTGGCCGGGGCTGGTCAGCCCCAGCATTTT. Translation: CASSLAGAGQPQHF.

This chain uses TRBV5-4 with TRBJ2-2; D might be TRBD1 (6 bases). This CDR3 spans 16 amino acids. Trimming left V 4 bases short and J 4 bases short, with 17 bases between. In germline, CDR1 is SGHNT, CDR2 YYREEE (reference sequence). The CDR3 DNA is TGTGCCAGCAGCCCGGAATGGCAGGGGAGCACCGGGGAGCTGTTTTTT. As protein: CASSPEWQGSTGELFF. Together with reference TRBV5-4 and TRBJ2-2, the CDR3 gives the full variable domain: ETGVTQSPTHLIKTRGQQVTLRCSSQSGHNTVSWYQQALGQGPQFIFQYYREEENGRGNFPPRFSGLQFPNYSSELNVNALELDDSALYLCASSPEWQGSTGELFFGEGSRLTVL.

The chain carries TRBV5-1 and TRBJ1-4; D gene unclear. Germline lookup yields CDR1 SGHRS and CDR2 YFSETQ. The CDR3 length is 17 residues. Trimming cost V 4 bases and J 7 bases, with 23 bases left between them. This CDR3 is CASSPTFSPRWGEKLFF. CDR3 in DNA: TGCGCCAGCAGCCCTACCTTTAGCCCTCGATGGGGTGAAAAACTGTTTTTT.

The rearrangement joins TRBV7-3 to TRBJ1-2; D is unresolved. Germline CDR1 SGHTA, CDR2 FQGTGA. This CDR3 spans 13 amino acids. V was shortened by 2 bases and J by 10 bases, with 14 bases between the two germline ends. The CDR3 protein is CASSLEGRNFYTF. The CDR3 DNA follows: TGTGCCAGCAGCTTAGAAGGACGGAACTTCTACACCTTC. The full variable domain, completed using reference TRBV7-3 and TRBJ1-2, is GAGVSQTPSNKVTEKGKYVELRCDPISGHTALYWYRQSLGQGPEFLIYFQGTGAADDSGLPNDRFFAVRPEGSVSTLKIQRTERGDSAVYLCASSLEGRNFYTFGSGTRLTVV.

The J gene is TRBJ2-1, the V gene TRBV6-5; D is undetermined. This CDR3 region has 11 residues. Germline V gene sequence: CDR1 MNHEY, CDR2 SVGAGI. V lost 6 bases to trimming and J lost 6 bases, with 6 bases between them. For the CDR3, the DNA is TGTGCCAGCAGCCGAAGCAATGAGCAGTTCTTC. It codes for CASSRSNEQFF.